The clone carrying this TCR beta chain was seen a single time. Antigen specificity is unknown. The data derive from a study of OX40 agonist ivuxolimab in advanced cancers. The germline V and J ends were trimmed by 4 bases and 0 bases, with 7 bases remaining between them. The CDR3 is made up of 15 amino acids. The germline V gene encodes CDR1 MNHEY and CDR2 SVGAGI. Findings of the study overall: There were, on average, more expanded clones in CD8+ T cells than in CD4+. Certain nonresponders likewise exhibited a low normalized T-cell clonal expansion.

Here immunoSEQ multiplex PCR was the method, and the copy in TCRdb shows in-frame clones only, minus some. The table lists tens of thousands of clones, just under 95% of them singletons, with 15% to 17% in the top ten. The chain carries TRBV6-5 and TRBJ2-6; the D is unclear. Sequenced material: CD4+ or CD8+ T cells sorted from blood, taken in a trial of the OX40 agonist ivuxolimab. The TCR sequence derives from an adult with an advanced solid tumor such as melanoma, head and neck, liver or kidney cancer. CDR3 sequence reads: CASSSRASGANVLTF. The CDR3 DNA follows: TGTGCCAGCAGTTCCCGGGCCTCTGGGGCCAACGTCCTGACTTTC.